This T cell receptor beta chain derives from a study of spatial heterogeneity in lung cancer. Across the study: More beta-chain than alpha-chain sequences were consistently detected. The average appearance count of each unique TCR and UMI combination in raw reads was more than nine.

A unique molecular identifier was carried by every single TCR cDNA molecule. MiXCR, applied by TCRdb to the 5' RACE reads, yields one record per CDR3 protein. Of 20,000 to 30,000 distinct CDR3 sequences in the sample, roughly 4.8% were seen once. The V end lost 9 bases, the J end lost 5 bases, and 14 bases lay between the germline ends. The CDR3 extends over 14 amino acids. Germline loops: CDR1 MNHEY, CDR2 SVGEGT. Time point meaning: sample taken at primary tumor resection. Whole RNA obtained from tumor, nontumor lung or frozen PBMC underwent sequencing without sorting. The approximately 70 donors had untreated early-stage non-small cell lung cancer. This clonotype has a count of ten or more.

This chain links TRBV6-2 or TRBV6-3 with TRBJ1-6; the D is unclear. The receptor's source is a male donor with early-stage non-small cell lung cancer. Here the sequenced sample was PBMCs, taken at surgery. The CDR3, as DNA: TGTGCCAGTCAGAGGACCCAACATAATTCACCCCTCCACTTT. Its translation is CASQRTQHNSPLHF.